A single sample is the source of the 24 T cell receptor beta chains below, sequenced in a study of beta chain features in type 1 diabetes. The antigens of these receptors remain unknown. Study-wide points: There was a moderate but significant shortening of TCRB CDR3s in all four CD4+ subsets of Type 1 diabetes patients.

The entirety of the isolated RNA underwent reverse transcription, so expressed TCRB transcripts were sequenced. The protocol was immunoSEQ multiplex PCR, while the TCRdb copy is restricted to in-frame clones and leaves out a portion. The table shows 500,000 to 800,000 clones, with around 11% occurring only once. Sequencing was done on a sample of naive CD4+ T cells from blood. The source is a man aged 25-45 years with type 1 diabetes.

This clone was counted between two and nine times. This rearrangement joins TRBV7-9 to TRBJ1-1; 9 nucleotides agree with TRBD1. V lost 3 bases, J lost 2 bases, and 4 bases stayed unmatched. The length of the CDR3 is 15 residues. The germline CDR1 and CDR2 sequences are SEHNR and FQNEAQ (reference sequence). This CDR3 reads CASSLGQGSNTEAFF. As DNA, the CDR3 is TGTGCCAGCAGCTTGGGACAGGGCAGCAACACTGAAGCTTTCTTT.

A few counts support this clone. This chain links TRBV25-1 with TRBJ2-7; 7 bases map to TRBD1. V lost 3 bases, J lost 4 bases, and 9 bases stayed unmatched. The germline V gene has CDR1 MGHDK and CDR2 SYGVNS. CDR3 size: 15 residues. CDR3 coding DNA: TGTGCCAGCAGTGACCCGAGACAGGGAATGTACGAGCAGTACTTC. Residues: CASSDPRQGMYEQYF.

This clone was detected a few times. The CDR3 region is CASSDEQGINQPQHF. The DNA for the CDR3 is TGTGCCAGCAGCGACGAACAGGGGATTAATCAGCCCCAGCATTTT. The chain joins TRBV2 to TRBJ1-5; 7 bases agree with TRBD1. The CDR3 contains 15 residues. The trim removed 6 bases at V and 4 bases at J, leaving 9 bases unmatched. Germline CDR1 and CDR2: SNHLY and FYNNEI. The full variable domain, rest sourced from reference TRBV2 and TRBJ1-5, is EPEVTQTPSHQVTQMGQEVILRCVPISNHLYFYWYRQILGQKVEFLVSFYNNEISEKSEIFDDQFSVERPDGSNFTLKIRSTKLEDSAMYFCASSDEQGINQPQHFGDGTRLSIL.

This sequence joins TRBV19 and TRBJ2-3; maybe TRBD1 (6 bases). The CDR3 consists of 15 residues. With 3 bases removed from V and 0 bases from J, the gap between germline ends came to 10 bases. CDR1 LNHDA and CDR2 SQIVND come from the germline V gene (reference sequence). The DNA of the CDR3 is TGTGCCAGTAGTATTGTCAGGGGTAGCACAGATACGCAGTATTTT. Amino acid sequence: CASSIVRGSTDTQYF.

The chain employs TRBV4-3 and TRBJ2-1; 9 nucleotides line up with TRBD1. The CDR3 covers 16 residues. Per germline, CDR1 LGHNA and CDR2 YSLEER. V shed 3 bases, J shed 5 bases, and the junction held 8 bases outside the gene matches. The CDR3, as DNA: TGCGCCAGCAGCCAGGCCCCGGGACAGGGAGACAATGAGCAGTTCTTC. As protein: CASSQAPGQGDNEQFF.

The chain is built from TRBV6-5 and TRBJ2-5; D not certain. The V end was cut by 6 bases, the J end by 5 bases, with 13 bases between. This CDR3 is built from 13 residues. Germline CDR1 MNHEY, CDR2 SVGAGI. Here the CDR3 DNA reads TGTGCCAGCAGCCACCGTCAAGGCGAGACCCAGTACTTC. As protein: CASSHRQGETQYF.

V is TRBV19 and J is TRBJ2-7; possible D gene TRBD2, 7 bases. Trimming removed 10 bases from V and 2 bases from J, with 15 bases in between. The length of the CDR3 is 13 residues. Germline lookup yields CDR1 LNHDA and CDR2 SQIVND (reference sequence). DNA for the CDR3: TGTGCCACTCAGGGGAGGGGAACCTACGAGCAGTACTTC. Amino acids: CATQGRGTYEQYF.

The rearrangement links TRBV2 to TRBJ1-2; D gene uncertain. Trimming removed 8 bases at V and 2 bases at J, with 15 bases between. The CDR3 covers 14 residues. Germline CDR1 reads SNHLY; CDR2 reads FYNNEI. CDR3 in amino acids: CASVGDIGNYGYTF. The CDR3 DNA reads as TGTGCCAGCGTGGGCGACATAGGGAACTATGGCTACACCTTC.

This chain uses TRBV29-1 with TRBJ2-1; D remains unclear. Germline CDR1 is SQVTM and CDR2 is ANQGSEA. This CDR3 is 14 amino acids long. V was pared by 7 bases and J by 0 bases, with 13 bases between. CDR3 region: CSARLTSSYNEQFF. The CDR3 nucleotides are TGCAGCGCTCGACTGACGAGCTCCTACAATGAGCAGTTCTTC.

This chain connects TRBV10-3 to TRBJ1-5; D unresolved. CDR1 and CDR2 from the germline V gene are ENHRY and SYGVKD. The CDR3 length is 12 residues. The ends were cut back, 6 bases at V and 9 bases at J, with 12 bases in the middle. The CDR3 sequence: CAISTEPGPQHF. As DNA, the CDR3 is TGTGCCATCAGCACTGAACCGGGGCCCCAGCATTTT.

The chain has TRBV30 and TRBJ1-3; D is unresolved. CDR1 is GTSNPN, CDR2 SVGIG, per germline (reference sequence). The V end was cut by 7 bases, the J end by 0 bases, with 16 bases between. CDR3 length: 15 residues. CDR3 loop: CALEKQRFSGNTIYF. The CDR3 bases are TGTGCCTTGGAGAAGCAGCGGTTCTCTGGAAACACCATATATTTT.

The CDR3 nucleotides read TGCGCCAGCAGCTTTGGGGAGGGAAGGAATTCACCCCTCCACTTT. Its translation is CASSFGEGRNSPLHF. The V gene is TRBV5-1, the J gene TRBJ1-6; D not certain. The CDR3 extends over 15 amino acids. With 2 bases removed from V and 7 bases from J, the gap between germline ends came to 13 bases. Germline CDR1 SGHRS, CDR2 YFSETQ. The full variable domain, rest sourced from reference TRBV5-1 and TRBJ1-6, is KAGVTQTPRYLIKTRGQQVTLSCSPISGHRSVSWYQQTPGQGLQFLFEYFSETQRNKGNFPGRFSGRQFSNSRSEMNVSTLELGDSALYLCASSFGEGRNSPLHFGNGTRLTVT.

This clone was observed a few times. This chain connects TRBV4-2 to TRBJ1-3; D ambiguous. V lost 1 base, J lost 4 bases, and 5 bases lay in between. CDR1 and CDR2 from the germline V gene are LGHNA and YNFKEQ. The CDR3 length is 13 residues. CDR3 DNA: TGTGCCAGCAGCCAAGGAACCGGAAACACCATATATTTT. It specifies CASSQGTGNTIYF.

This clone has only a few counts. The J gene is TRBJ1-2, the V gene TRBV7-2; D is ambiguous. This CDR3 region has 11 residues. Trimming shortened V by 1 base and J by 6 bases, and 3 bases separated the two germline ends. In germline, CDR1 is SGHTA, CDR2 FQGNSA. For the CDR3, the DNA is TGTGCCAGCAGCTTAGTCCATGGCTACACCTTC. It translates to CASSLVHGYTF.

The V and J genes are TRBV12-5 and TRBJ2-5; D is perhaps TRBD1 or TRBD2 (6 bases each). The CDR3 covers 15 residues. CDR1 LGHNT and CDR2 FRNRAP come from the germline V gene. The V end was cut by 3 bases, the J end by 2 bases, with 13 bases between. The CDR3 nucleotides read TGTGCTAGTGGTTTAGGAGGGGGGCAGCAAGAGACCCAGTACTTC. Residues: CASGLGGGQQETQYF.

Only a few counts were recorded for this clone. V is TRBV30 and J is TRBJ2-7; D is perhaps TRBD2 (7 bases). The V end lost 3 bases, the J end lost 1 base, and 13 bases lay between the germline ends. Germline V gene lookup returns CDR1 GTSNPN and CDR2 SVGIG (reference sequence). There are 14 residues in the CDR3. CDR3 residues: CAWRGGDRSYEQYF. DNA for the CDR3: TGTGCCTGGAGAGGGGGGGATAGATCCTACGAGCAGTACTTC. Full variable domain (remainder filled in from reference TRBV30 and TRBJ2-7): SQTIHQWPATLVQPVGSPLSLECTVEGTSNPNLYWYRQAAGRGLQLLFYSVGIGQISSEVPQNLSASRPQDRQFILSSKKLLLSDSGFYLCAWRGGDRSYEQYFGPGTRLTVT.

This clone was observed a few times. The CDR3: CASSYREVQFF. CDR3 in DNA: TGTGCCAGCAGTTACAGAGAGGTGCAGTTCTTC. This chain uses TRBV6-5 with TRBJ2-1, with unresolved D. The V gene lost 2 bases and the J gene lost 12 bases, with 8 bases spanning the gap. Germline V gene data show CDR1 as MNHEY and CDR2 as SVGAGI. The CDR3 extends over 11 amino acids.

V and J are TRBV7-8 and TRBJ1-4; TRBD1 might be the D (5 bases). Trimming took off 2 bases at V and 5 bases at J, with 9 bases between the two ends. The CDR3 contains 14 residues. Germline V gene data show CDR1 as SGHVS and CDR2 as FQNEAQ. CDR3 amino acids: CASSLTSGNEKLFF. The CDR3 coding sequence is TGTGCCAGCAGCTTAACCTCAGGGAATGAAAAACTGTTTTTT. The entire variable domain, with the rest obtained from reference TRBV7-8 and TRBJ1-4, is as follows: GAGVSQSPRYKVAKRGQDVALRCDPISGHVSLFWYQQALGQGPEFLTYFQNEAQLDKSGLPSDRFFAERPEGSVSTLKIQRTQQEDSAVYLCASSLTSGNEKLFFGSGTQLSVL.

The chain has TRBV7-9 and TRBJ2-3, with 7 nucleotides matching TRBD1. The germline CDR1 and CDR2 sequences are SEHNR and FQNEAQ (reference sequence). The V segment lost 5 bases and the J segment 5 bases; nucleotides outside the gene matches: 16. This CDR3 comprises 17 residues. CDR3 protein: CASSPRGQFNTVDTQYF. CDR3 DNA: TGTGCCAGCAGCCCTCGGGGACAGTTTAACACGGTAGATACGCAGTATTTT.

J is TRBJ2-7 and V is TRBV28; the match to TRBD1 covers 9 bases. This CDR3 is 15 amino acids long. The J segment lost 6 bases and the V segment lost 5 bases, leaving 11 bases of the junction unmatched. CDR1 MDHEN and CDR2 SYDVKM come from the germline V gene. CDR3 amino acids: CASSPQGQGEFEQYF. In DNA, the CDR3 is TGTGCCAGCAGTCCCCAGGGACAGGGAGAGTTCGAGCAGTACTTC. Combining the CDR3 with reference TRBV28 and TRBJ2-7 gives the whole variable domain DVKVTQSSRYLVKRTGEKVFLECVQDMDHENMFWYRQDPGLGLRLIYFSYDVKMKEKGDIPEGYSVSREKKERFSLILESASTNQTSMYLCASSPQGQGEFEQYFGPGTRLTVT.

This clone was observed a few times. The chain links TRBV7-2 to TRBJ2-7; no clear D. The CDR3 loop spans 14 amino acids. Trimming took 2 bases from V and 2 from J, leaving 10 bases between them. Germline-derived CDR1 and CDR2 are SGHTA and FQGNSA. The CDR3 coding sequence is TGTGCCAGCAGCTTATTACACAGCACCTACGAGCAGTACTTC. This encodes CASSLLHSTYEQYF.

This clone was seen only a few times. This rearrangement joins TRBV20-1 to TRBJ2-7; tentatively, D is TRBD1 (6 bases). The CDR3 sequence is 11 residues long. V lost 7 bases and J 7 bases, leaving 14 bases between the germline ends. CDR1 DFQATT and CDR2 SNEGSKA come from the germline V gene (reference sequence). The CDR3 DNA is TGCAGTGTTCAGGGGACGGGGGAGCAGTACTTC. This encodes CSVQGTGEQYF.

This clone was seen a few times. The CDR3 region has the DNA TGCGCCAGCAGCCAGGCATGGACTAGCGGGGGGACAGATACGCAGTATTTT. Translating gives CASSQAWTSGGTDTQYF. This chain joins TRBV4-1 and TRBJ2-3; 14 bases are a match to TRBD2. Germline CDR1 reads MGHRA; CDR2 reads YSYEKL. The CDR3 runs to 17 residues. V dropped 3 bases and J dropped 3; count of bases not matched to a gene: 5.

This sequence joins TRBV29-1 and TRBJ2-7, with D possibly being TRBD2 (5 bases). CDR3 size: 14 residues. CDR1 is SQVTM, CDR2 ANQGSEA, per germline. Trimming stripped 4 bases from V and 6 bases from J, with 19 bases between. The DNA of the CDR3 is TGCAGCGTTGGGTGGAGGTTTGGAGGCCCCGAGCAGTACTTC. Its protein product is CSVGWRFGGPEQYF.